Listed here is a single T cell receptor beta chain. No antigen is known for it. Through a sample-barcoded 5' primer and a J-beta primer mix, a second PCR was run for roughly 7 to 11 cycles. TCRdb re-called the 5' RACE reads with MiXCR, one entry per CDR3 protein. The sample yields about 1,600,000 distinct CDR3 sequences, around two fifths seen once. This entry comes from a study of blood T cells in healthy people across ages. Overall study results and limits: Estimates based on one million T cells were treated as lower bounds. Because donor CMV status was unknown, expanded clonotype changes were possibly confounded.

V gave up 0 bases and J gave up 0 bases, with 12 bases separating them. The germline gives CDR1 MGHRA, CDR2 YSYEKL. This CDR3 comprises 17 residues. The sequence came from a woman in her late teens or twenties in good health. Input material: blood. The rearrangement uses TRBV4-1 and TRBJ2-1; D unclear. For the CDR3, the DNA is TGCGCCAGCAGCCAAGAACCCCCCGCGATCTCCTACAATGAGCAGTTCTTC. Residues: CASSQEPPAISYNEQFF.